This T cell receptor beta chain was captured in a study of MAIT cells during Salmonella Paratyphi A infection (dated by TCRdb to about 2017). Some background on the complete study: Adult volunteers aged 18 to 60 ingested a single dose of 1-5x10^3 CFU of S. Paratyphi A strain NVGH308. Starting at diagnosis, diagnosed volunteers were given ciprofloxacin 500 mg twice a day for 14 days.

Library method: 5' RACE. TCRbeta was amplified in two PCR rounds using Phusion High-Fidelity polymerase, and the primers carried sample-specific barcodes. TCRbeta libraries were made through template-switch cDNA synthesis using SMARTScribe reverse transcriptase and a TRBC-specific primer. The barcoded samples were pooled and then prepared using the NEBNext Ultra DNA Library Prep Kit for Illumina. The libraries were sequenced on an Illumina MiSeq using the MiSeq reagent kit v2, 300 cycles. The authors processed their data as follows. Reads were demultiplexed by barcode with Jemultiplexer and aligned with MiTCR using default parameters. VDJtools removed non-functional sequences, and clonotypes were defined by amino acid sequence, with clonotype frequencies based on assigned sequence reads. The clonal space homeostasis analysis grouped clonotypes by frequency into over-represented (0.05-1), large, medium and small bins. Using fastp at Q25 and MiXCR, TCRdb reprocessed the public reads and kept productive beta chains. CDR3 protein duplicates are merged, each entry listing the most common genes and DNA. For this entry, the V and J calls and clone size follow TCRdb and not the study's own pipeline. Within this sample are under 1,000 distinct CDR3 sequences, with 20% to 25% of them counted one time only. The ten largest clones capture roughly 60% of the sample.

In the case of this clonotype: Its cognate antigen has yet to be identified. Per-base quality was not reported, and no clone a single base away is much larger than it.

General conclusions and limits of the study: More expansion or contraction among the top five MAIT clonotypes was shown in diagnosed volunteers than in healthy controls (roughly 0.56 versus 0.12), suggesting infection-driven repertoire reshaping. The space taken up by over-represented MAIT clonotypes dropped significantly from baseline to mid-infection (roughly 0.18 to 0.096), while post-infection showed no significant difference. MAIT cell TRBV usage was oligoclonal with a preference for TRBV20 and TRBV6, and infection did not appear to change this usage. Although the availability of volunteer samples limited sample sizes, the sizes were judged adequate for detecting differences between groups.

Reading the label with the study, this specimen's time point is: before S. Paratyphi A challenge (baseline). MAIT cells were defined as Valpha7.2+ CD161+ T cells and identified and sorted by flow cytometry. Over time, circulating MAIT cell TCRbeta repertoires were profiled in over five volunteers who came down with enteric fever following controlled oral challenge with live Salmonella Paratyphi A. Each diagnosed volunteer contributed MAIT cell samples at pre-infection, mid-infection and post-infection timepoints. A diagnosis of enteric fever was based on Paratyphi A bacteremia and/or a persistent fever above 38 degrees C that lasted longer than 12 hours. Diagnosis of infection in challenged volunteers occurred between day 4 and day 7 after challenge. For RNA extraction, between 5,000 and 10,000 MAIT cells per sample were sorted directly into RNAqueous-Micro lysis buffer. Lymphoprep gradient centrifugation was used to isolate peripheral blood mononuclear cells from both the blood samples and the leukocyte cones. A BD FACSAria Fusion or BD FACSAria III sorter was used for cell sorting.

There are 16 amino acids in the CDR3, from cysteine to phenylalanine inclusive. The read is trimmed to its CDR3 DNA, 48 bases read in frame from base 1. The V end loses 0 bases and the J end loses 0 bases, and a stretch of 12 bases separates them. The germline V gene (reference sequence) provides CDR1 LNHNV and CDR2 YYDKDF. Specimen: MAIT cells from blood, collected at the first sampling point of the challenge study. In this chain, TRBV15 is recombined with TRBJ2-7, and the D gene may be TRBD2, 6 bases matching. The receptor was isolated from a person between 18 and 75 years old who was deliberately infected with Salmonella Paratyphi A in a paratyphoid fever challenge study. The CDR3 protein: CATSRDPAGSSYEQYF. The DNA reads TGTGCCACCAGCAGAGATCCCGCGGGGAGCTCCTACGAGCAGTACTTC.